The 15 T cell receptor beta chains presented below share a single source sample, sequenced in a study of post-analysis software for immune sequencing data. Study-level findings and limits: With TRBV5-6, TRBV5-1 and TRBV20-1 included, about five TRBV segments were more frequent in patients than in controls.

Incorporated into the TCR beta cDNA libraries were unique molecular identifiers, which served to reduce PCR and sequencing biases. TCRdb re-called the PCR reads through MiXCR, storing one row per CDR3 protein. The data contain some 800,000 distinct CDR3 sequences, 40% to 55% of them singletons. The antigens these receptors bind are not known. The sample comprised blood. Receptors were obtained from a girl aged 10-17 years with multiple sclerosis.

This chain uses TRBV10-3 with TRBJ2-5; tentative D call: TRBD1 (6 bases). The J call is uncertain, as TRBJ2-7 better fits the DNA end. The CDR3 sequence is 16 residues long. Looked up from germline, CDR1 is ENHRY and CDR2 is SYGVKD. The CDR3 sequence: CAISESQFGTSYEQYF. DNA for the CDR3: TGTGCCATCAGTGAGTCTCAGTTTGGGACATCTTACGAGCAGTACTTC.

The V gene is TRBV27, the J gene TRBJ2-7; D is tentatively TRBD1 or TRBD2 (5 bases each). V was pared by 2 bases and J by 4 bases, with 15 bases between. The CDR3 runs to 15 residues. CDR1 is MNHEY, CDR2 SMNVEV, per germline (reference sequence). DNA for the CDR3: TGTGCCAGCAGTTTAAGGAGAGGGGCAGGTTACGAGCAGTACTTC. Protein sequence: CASSLRRGAGYEQYF.

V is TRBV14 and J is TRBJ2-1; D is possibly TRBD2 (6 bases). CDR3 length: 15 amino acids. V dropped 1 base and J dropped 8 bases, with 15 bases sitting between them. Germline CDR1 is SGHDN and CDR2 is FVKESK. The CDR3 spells CASSQGRADRYEQFF. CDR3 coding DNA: TGTGCCAGCAGCCAAGGGAGGGCCGATAGGTATGAGCAGTTCTTC. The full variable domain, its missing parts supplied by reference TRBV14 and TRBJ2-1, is EAGVTQFPSHSVIEKGQTVTLRCDPISGHDNLYWYRRVMGKEIKFLLHFVKESKQDESGMPNNRFLAERTGGTYSTLKVQPAELEDSGVYFCASSQGRADRYEQFFGPGTRLTVL.

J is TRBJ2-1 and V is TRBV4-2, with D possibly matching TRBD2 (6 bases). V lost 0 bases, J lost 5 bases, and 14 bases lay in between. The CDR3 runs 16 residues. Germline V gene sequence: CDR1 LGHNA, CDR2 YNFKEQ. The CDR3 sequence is CASSQDGGLRDNEQFF. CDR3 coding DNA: TGTGCCAGCAGCCAAGATGGGGGACTTCGAGACAATGAGCAGTTCTTC.

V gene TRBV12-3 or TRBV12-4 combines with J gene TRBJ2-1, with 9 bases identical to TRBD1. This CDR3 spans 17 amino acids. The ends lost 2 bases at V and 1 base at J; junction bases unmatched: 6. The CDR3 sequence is CASSLRLGTGSYNEQFF. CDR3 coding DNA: TGTGCCAGCAGTTTAAGGTTGGGGACAGGGTCCTACAATGAGCAGTTCTTC.

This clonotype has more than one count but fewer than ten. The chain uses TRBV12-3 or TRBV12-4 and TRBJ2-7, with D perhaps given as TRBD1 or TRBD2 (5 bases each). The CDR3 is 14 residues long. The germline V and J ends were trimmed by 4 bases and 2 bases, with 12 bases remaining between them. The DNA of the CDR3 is TGTGCCAGCAGTTGGTACCAGGGACCCTACGAGCAGTACTTC. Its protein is CASSWYQGPYEQYF.

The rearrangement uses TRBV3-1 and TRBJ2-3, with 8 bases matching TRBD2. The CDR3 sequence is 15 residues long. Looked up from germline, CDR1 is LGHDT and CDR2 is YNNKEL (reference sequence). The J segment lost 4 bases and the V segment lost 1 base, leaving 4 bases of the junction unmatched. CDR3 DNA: TGTGCCAGCAGCCAAGGGAGCGGGAGAGCAGATACGCAGTATTTT. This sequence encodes CASSQGSGRADTQYF.

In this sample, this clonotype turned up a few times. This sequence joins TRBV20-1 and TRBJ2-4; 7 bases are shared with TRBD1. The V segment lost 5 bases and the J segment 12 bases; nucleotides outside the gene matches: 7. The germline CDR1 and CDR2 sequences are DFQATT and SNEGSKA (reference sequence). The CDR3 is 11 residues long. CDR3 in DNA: TGCAGTGCTTTCGTAGGGGGCACTCAGTACTTC. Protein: CSAFVGGTQYF.

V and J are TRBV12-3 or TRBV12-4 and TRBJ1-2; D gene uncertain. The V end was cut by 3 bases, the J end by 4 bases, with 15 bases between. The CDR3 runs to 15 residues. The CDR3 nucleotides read TGTGCCAGCAGTTTTAGTTGGGCGGAGACCTATGGCTACACCTTC. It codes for CASSFSWAETYGYTF.

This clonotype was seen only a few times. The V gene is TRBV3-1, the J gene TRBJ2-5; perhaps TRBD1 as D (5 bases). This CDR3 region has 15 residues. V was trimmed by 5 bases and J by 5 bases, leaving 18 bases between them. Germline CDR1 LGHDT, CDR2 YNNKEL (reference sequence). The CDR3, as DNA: TGTGCCAGCAGCGGGCAAAGGGGCCATAGGGAGACCCAGTACTTC. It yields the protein CASSGQRGHRETQYF.

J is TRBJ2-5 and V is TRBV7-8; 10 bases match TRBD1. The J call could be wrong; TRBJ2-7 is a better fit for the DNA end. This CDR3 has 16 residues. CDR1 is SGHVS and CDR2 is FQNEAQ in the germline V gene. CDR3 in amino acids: CASSSTYRDRGGEQYF. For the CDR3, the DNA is TGTGCCAGCAGCTCAACATACCGGGACAGGGGAGGCGAGCAGTACTTC.

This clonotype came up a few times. This CDR3 reads CSARDLWGGARTF. The CDR3 coding sequence is TGCAGTGCTAGAGATTTGTGGGGGGGCGCGCGCACCTTC. The chain combines TRBV20-1 with TRBJ1-2, with D possibly TRBD1 on 6 matching bases. The CDR3 is 13 amino acids. The germline CDR1 and CDR2 sequences are DFQATT and SNEGSKA (reference sequence). V was shortened by 0 bases and J by 13 bases, with 18 bases between the two germline ends.

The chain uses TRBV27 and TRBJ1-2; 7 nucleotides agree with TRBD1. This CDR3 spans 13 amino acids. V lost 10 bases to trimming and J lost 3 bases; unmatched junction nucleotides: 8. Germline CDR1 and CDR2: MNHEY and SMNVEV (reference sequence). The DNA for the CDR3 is TGTGCCACGGGTATCGGACAGGACTATGGCTACACCTTC. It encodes CATGIGQDYGYTF.

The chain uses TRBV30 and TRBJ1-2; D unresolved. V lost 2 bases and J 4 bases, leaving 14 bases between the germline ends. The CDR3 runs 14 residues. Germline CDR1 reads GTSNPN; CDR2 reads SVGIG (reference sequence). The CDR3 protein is CAWSPYKGIYGYTF. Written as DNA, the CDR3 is TGTGCCTGGAGTCCATATAAAGGGATCTATGGCTACACCTTC.

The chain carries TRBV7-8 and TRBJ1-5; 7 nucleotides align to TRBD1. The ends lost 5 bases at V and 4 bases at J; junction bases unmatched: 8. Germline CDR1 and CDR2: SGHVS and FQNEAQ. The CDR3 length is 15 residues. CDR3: CASSVKQGKNQPQHF. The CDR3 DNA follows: TGTGCCAGCAGCGTAAAACAGGGGAAGAATCAGCCCCAGCATTTT.